This entry lists 26 T cell receptor beta chains sequenced from one sample in a study of blood T cells in healthy people across ages. The authors ran a second PCR of 7 to 11 cycles using a sample-barcoded 5' primer and a J-beta primer mix. TCRdb called the 5' RACE reads again in MiXCR, with one record for every CDR3 protein. Here the sample spans about 780,000 distinct CDR3 sequences, approximately 59% being singletons. Sequenced: blood. These receptors originate from a man aged 25-40 years in good health.

Only a few counts were recorded for this clonotype. J is TRBJ2-4 and V is TRBV7-2, with D perhaps matching TRBD2 (5 bases). The V and J ends lost 3 bases and 5 bases respectively, with 14 bases between them. The CDR3 runs 15 residues. The germline V gene has CDR1 SGHTA and CDR2 FQGNSA. The CDR3 reads CASSFEVGVQNIQYF. CDR3 nucleotides: TGTGCCAGCAGCTTTGAGGTCGGGGTACAAAACATTCAGTACTTC.

V gene TRBV12-3 or TRBV12-4 combines with J gene TRBJ2-1; 12 bases map to TRBD2. V lost 6 bases and J lost 9; bases outside the gene matches: 9. This CDR3 has 15 residues. CDR3 in DNA: TGTGCCAGCAGCCTGACTAGCGGGGGAAAACCTGAGCAGTTCTTC. Translated: CASSLTSGGKPEQFF.

A single count supports this clonotype. The V and J genes are TRBV4-3 and TRBJ1-2; no clear D gene. This CDR3 comprises 12 residues. CDR1 is LGHNA, CDR2 YSLEER, per germline. With 6 bases removed from V and 0 bases from J, the gap between germline ends came to 5 bases. The CDR3 nucleotides read TGCGCCAGCAGACGGCCTAACTATGGCTACACCTTC. It yields the protein CASRRPNYGYTF.

The chain employs TRBV9 and TRBJ2-5; D may match TRBD1 or TRBD2 (5 bases each). The CDR3 consists of 15 residues. Germline-derived CDR1 and CDR2 are SGDLS and YYNGEE. Trimming stripped 0 bases from V and 2 bases from J, with 11 bases between. The CDR3 bases are TGTGCCAGCAGCGTAGAGGGGCGGGTGCAAGAGACCCAGTACTTC. As protein: CASSVEGRVQETQYF.

The rearrangement uses TRBV27 and TRBJ2-5; D tentatively fits TRBD1 or TRBD2 (5 bases each). CDR1 MNHEY and CDR2 SMNVEV come from the germline V gene (reference sequence). The CDR3 consists of 14 residues. V lost 3 bases, J lost 4 bases, and 12 bases lay in between. CDR3 residues: CASSFRKGRETQYF. The CDR3 bases are TGTGCCAGCAGTTTCCGTAAGGGGAGAGAGACCCAGTACTTC.

This rearrangement joins TRBV29-1 to TRBJ2-1; D is tentatively TRBD1 or TRBD2 (5 bases each). The V gene lost 4 bases and the J gene lost 8 bases, with 21 bases spanning the gap. The CDR3 totals 15 residues. Germline V gives CDR1 SQVTM, CDR2 ANQGSEA. CDR3: CSVVNPTAGRDEQFF. In nucleotides, the CDR3 is TGCAGCGTTGTAAATCCTACGGCAGGGCGGGATGAGCAGTTCTTC.

The table lists this clonotype with a few counts. The V and J genes are TRBV7-2 and TRBJ2-7; 7 bases are a match to TRBD2. This CDR3 region has 15 residues. Per the germline V gene, CDR1 is SGHTA and CDR2 is FQGNSA. The J segment lost 0 bases and the V segment lost 5 bases, leaving 7 bases of the junction unmatched. This CDR3 is CASSPTGGSSYEQYF. CDR3 coding DNA: TGTGCCAGCAGCCCCACGGGGGGTAGCTCCTACGAGCAGTACTTC.

This chain joins TRBV6-1 and TRBJ2-7; D unresolved. Per germline, CDR1 MNHNS and CDR2 SASEGT. The CDR3 runs 15 residues. V was cut by 2 bases and J by 0 bases, with 11 bases left in between. Here the CDR3 DNA reads TGTGCCAGCAGTGAATCCCTGGCCATCTCCTACGAGCAGTACTTC. Protein: CASSESLAISYEQYF.

The chain recombines TRBV6-1 with TRBJ2-7, with a tentative D call TRBD1 (5 bases). The assigned J gene may be wrong: the sequence end matches TRBJ2-5 better. CDR1 MNHNS and CDR2 SASEGT come from the germline V gene. The CDR3 has 14 residues. CDR3 region: CASSVTVGGETQYF. In DNA, the CDR3 is TGTGCCAGCAGTGTGACAGTCGGTGGGGAGACCCAGTACTTC.

The chain is built from TRBV10-3 and TRBJ2-5; TRBD1 matches at 7 bases. There are 15 residues in the CDR3. Germline V gene lookup returns CDR1 ENHRY and CDR2 SYGVKD. Trimming cost V 3 bases and J 11 bases; bases outside gene matches: 15. The CDR3 loop is CAISDPGRGRNEQYF. The CDR3 region has the DNA TGTGCCATCAGTGATCCAGGAAGGGGGCGGAATGAGCAGTACTTC.

The rearrangement joins TRBV20-1 to TRBJ2-7; D gene ambiguous. CDR3 size: 12 residues. Germline V gene sequence: CDR1 DFQATT, CDR2 SNEGSKA (reference sequence). Trimming cost V 0 bases and J 4 bases, with 7 bases left between them. The CDR3 sequence: CSAREQLYEQYF. CDR3 in DNA: TGCAGTGCTAGAGAACAGCTGTACGAGCAGTACTTC.

The V call is TRBV20-1, the J call TRBJ1-2, with TRBD1 matching 8 bases. Germline V gene lookup returns CDR1 DFQATT and CDR2 SNEGSKA (reference sequence). V was pared by 2 bases and J by 2 bases, with 7 bases of the junction left unmatched. This CDR3 has 15 residues. The CDR3 DNA reads TGCAGTGCTAGATATCCCCGGACAGGGAACTATGGCTACACCTTC. As protein: CSARYPRTGNYGYTF.

This chain links TRBV20-1 with TRBJ1-2; TRBD1 might be the D (5 bases). The CDR3 totals 13 residues. V was clipped by 0 bases and J by 3 bases, with 8 bases between them. The germline V gene encodes CDR1 DFQATT and CDR2 SNEGSKA (reference sequence). For the CDR3, the DNA is TGCAGTGCTAGAGACCCCAGGGACTATGGCTACACCTTC. Protein product: CSARDPRDYGYTF.

As regards this clonotype: Lacking the conserved final phenylalanine or tryptophan, this CDR3 likely reflects a read error. The rearrangement uses TRBV29-1 and TRBJ2-1; D not resolved. TRBJ2-7 explains the end of the DNA better; the J call may be wrong. The CDR3 covers 15 residues. CDR1 is SQVTM and CDR2 is ANQGSEA in the germline V gene. The CDR3 here is CSVEAQQNLGYEQYL. CDR3 bases: TGCAGCGTTGAAGCCCAACAGAACTTAGGCTACGAGCAGTACTTA.

This rearrangement joins TRBV7-2 to TRBJ2-7; 10 nucleotides align to TRBD1. With V trimmed by 4 bases and J by 7 bases, 4 bases remained unmatched. Germline V CDR1 and CDR2: SGHTA, FQGNSA. The CDR3 spans 13 residues. The CDR3 reads CASSSDRGREQYF. For the CDR3, the DNA is TGTGCCAGCAGCTCTGACAGGGGGCGTGAGCAGTACTTC.

J is TRBJ2-1 and V is TRBV6-6, with D possibly matching TRBD2 (6 bases). The CDR3 runs 12 residues. With 6 bases removed from V and 6 bases from J, the gap between germline ends came to 9 bases. Germline CDR1 is MNHNY and CDR2 is SVGAGI (reference sequence). The CDR3 DNA is TGTGCCAGCAGGACTAGTTTCAATGAGCAGTTCTTC. Translation gives CASRTSFNEQFF.

The rearrangement joins TRBV27 to TRBJ2-1; tentatively, D is TRBD1 or TRBD2 (6 bases each). CDR3 length: 16 amino acids. Trimming took 6 bases from V and 8 from J, leaving 23 bases between them. Germline loops: CDR1 MNHEY, CDR2 SMNVEV (reference sequence). CDR3: CASSPRGRPEEDEQFF. The CDR3 DNA follows: TGTGCCAGCAGCCCTCGGGGGCGGCCTGAGGAGGATGAGCAGTTCTTC.

V is TRBV7-2 and J is TRBJ2-7; tentatively, D is TRBD2 (5 bases). V was shortened by 5 bases and J by 3 bases, with 14 bases between the two germline ends. The CDR3 covers 14 residues. Germline V gene sequence: CDR1 SGHTA, CDR2 FQGNSA. This CDR3 is CASSPDGLLYEQYF. CDR3 in DNA: TGTGCCAGCAGCCCTGACGGACTTCTCTACGAGCAGTACTTC.

In nucleotides, the CDR3 is TGTGCCAGCAGCTTAAGTGGGACAGGGAGCCACGAGCAGTACTTC. This translates into CASSLSGTGSHEQYF. J is TRBJ2-5 and V is TRBV7-3, with TRBD1 matching over 9 bases. The closer fit of TRBJ2-7 to the DNA end suggests the J call may be wrong. Germline V gene sequence: CDR1 SGHTA, CDR2 FQGTGA. The CDR3 has 15 residues.

V gene TRBV7-9 combines with J gene TRBJ1-4; D gene uncertain. The ends were cut back, 5 bases at V and 7 bases at J, with 11 bases in the middle. The CDR3 runs to 13 residues. CDR1 is SEHNR, CDR2 FQNEAQ, per germline (reference sequence). CDR3 sequence (DNA): TGTGCCAGCAGCCCCCTGAGGGTTGAAAAACTGTTTTTT. Amino acid sequence: CASSPLRVEKLFF.

The rearrangement uses TRBV20-1 and TRBJ2-7; D is tentatively TRBD1 or TRBD2 (6 bases each). The CDR3 is made up of 16 amino acids. Germline V lookup: CDR1 DFQATT, CDR2 SNEGSKA (reference sequence). The germline V and J ends were trimmed by 5 bases and 0 bases, with 20 bases remaining between them. CDR3 in DNA: TGCAGTGCTCCCCAATTAGGGGGACTTAACTCCTACGAGCAGTACTTC. It yields the protein CSAPQLGGLNSYEQYF.

The rearrangement joins TRBV9 to TRBJ1-6; possible D gene TRBD1, 5 bases. Per the germline V gene, CDR1 is SGDLS and CDR2 is YYNGEE. Trimming cost V 4 bases and J 6 bases, with 11 bases left between them. This CDR3 is built from 14 residues. CDR3: CASSPGLGNSPLHF. CDR3 nucleotides: TGTGCCAGCAGCCCAGGGCTAGGTAATTCACCCCTCCACTTT.

This clonotype was found a few times. The V and J genes are TRBV27 and TRBJ1-2; 7 bases agree with TRBD1. The ends lost 3 bases at V and 5 bases at J; junction bases unmatched: 9. Germline V gene data show CDR1 as MNHEY and CDR2 as SMNVEV (reference sequence). This CDR3 contains 15 residues. The CDR3 loop reads CASSLAAGTVYGYTF. CDR3 sequence (DNA): TGTGCCAGCAGTTTGGCCGCCGGGACAGTATATGGCTACACCTTC.

V and J are TRBV6-1 and TRBJ2-1; 11 nucleotides match TRBD2. This CDR3 has 15 residues. The junction had 9 bases not matched to a gene; V was cut back by 2 bases and J by 12 bases. Germline CDR1 reads MNHNS; CDR2 reads SASEGT. The CDR3 region is CASSELGLAEGRQFF. CDR3 DNA sequence: TGTGCCAGCAGTGAATTGGGACTAGCGGAAGGGCGGCAGTTCTTC.

This clonotype was observed a single time. The junction departs from the called germline gene at one end, perhaps through a read error. The chain employs TRBV3-1 and TRBJ2-3, with a weak D call TRBD1 (6 bases). Germline V gene data show CDR1 as LGHDT and CDR2 as YNNKEL (reference sequence). CDR3 length equals 15 residues. This CDR3 reads CASSQYQGWQDTQYF. In DNA form, the CDR3 reads TGTGCCAGTAGCCAATATCAGGGGTGGCAAGATACGCAGTATTTT.

The chain carries TRBV7-3 and TRBJ2-1, with 8 bases that match TRBD1. Germline V CDR1 and CDR2: SGHTA, FQGTGA. CDR3 length: 14 amino acids. V lost 1 base and J lost 5; bases outside the gene matches: 1. CDR3 DNA sequence: TGTGCCAGCAGCTTAATGACAGGGGACAATGAGCAGTTCTTC. This encodes CASSLMTGDNEQFF.